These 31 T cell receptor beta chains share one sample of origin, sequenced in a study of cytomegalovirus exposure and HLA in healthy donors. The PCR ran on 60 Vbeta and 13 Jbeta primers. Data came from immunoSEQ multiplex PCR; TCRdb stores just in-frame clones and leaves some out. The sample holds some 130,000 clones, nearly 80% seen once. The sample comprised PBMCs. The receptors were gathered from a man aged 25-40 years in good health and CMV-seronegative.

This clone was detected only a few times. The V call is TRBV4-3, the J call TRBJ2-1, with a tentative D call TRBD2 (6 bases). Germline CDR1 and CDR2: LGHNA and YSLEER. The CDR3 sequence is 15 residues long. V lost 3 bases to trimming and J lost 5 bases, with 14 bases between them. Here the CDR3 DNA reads TGCGCCAGCAGCCAGGTGGGCGCGGGGCACAATGAGCAGTTCTTC. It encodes CASSQVGAGHNEQFF.

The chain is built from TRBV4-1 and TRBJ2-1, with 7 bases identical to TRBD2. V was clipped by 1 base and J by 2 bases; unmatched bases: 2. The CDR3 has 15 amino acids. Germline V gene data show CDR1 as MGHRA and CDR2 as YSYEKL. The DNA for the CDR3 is TGCGCCAGCAGCCAAGGGGGAGGGACCTACAATGAGCAGTTCTTC. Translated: CASSQGGGTYNEQFF.

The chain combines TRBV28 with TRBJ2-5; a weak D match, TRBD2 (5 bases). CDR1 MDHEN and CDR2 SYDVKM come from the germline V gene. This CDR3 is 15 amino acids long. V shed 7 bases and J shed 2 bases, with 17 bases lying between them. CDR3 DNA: TGTGCCAGCACTCCCGGCGGGTTAGTTCAAGAGACCCAGTACTTC. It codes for CASTPGGLVQETQYF.

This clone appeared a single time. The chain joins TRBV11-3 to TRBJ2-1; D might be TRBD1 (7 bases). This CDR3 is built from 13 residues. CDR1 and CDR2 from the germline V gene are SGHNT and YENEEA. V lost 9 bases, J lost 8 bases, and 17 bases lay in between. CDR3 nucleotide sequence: TGTGCCAGTTCGGTCCCAGGGGGGTATGAGCAGTTCTTC. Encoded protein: CASSVPGGYEQFF.

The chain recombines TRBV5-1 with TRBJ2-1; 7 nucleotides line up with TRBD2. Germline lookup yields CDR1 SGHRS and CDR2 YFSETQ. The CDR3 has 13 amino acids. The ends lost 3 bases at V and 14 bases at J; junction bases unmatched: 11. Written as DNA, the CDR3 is TGCGCCAGCAGCTCGACCGCCCGGGGGGAAGAGTTCTTC. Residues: CASSSTARGEEFF.

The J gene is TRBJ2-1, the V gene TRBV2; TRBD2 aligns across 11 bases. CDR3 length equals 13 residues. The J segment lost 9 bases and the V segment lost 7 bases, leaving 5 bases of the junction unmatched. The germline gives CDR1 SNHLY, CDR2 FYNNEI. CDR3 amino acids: CASTRLAGTEQFF. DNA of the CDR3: TGTGCCAGCACTAGACTAGCGGGGACTGAGCAGTTCTTC. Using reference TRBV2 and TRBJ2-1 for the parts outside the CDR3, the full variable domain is EPEVTQTPSHQVTQMGQEVILRCVPISNHLYFYWYRQILGQKVEFLVSFYNNEISEKSEIFDDQFSVERPDGSNFTLKIRSTKLEDSAMYFCASTRLAGTEQFFGPGTRLTVL.

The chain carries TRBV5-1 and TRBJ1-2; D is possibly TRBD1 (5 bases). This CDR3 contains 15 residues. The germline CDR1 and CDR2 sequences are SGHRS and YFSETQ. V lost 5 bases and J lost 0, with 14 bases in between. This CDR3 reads CASRHGAGANYGYTF. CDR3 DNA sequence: TGCGCCAGCAGACACGGGGCGGGAGCTAACTATGGCTACACCTTC.

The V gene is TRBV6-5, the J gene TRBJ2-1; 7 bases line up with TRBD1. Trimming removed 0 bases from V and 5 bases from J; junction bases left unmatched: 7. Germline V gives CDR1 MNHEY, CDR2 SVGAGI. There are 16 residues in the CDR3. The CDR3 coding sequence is TGTGCCAGCAGTTACTCGCAGACAGGGACCCACAATGAGCAGTTCTTC. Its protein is CASSYSQTGTHNEQFF.

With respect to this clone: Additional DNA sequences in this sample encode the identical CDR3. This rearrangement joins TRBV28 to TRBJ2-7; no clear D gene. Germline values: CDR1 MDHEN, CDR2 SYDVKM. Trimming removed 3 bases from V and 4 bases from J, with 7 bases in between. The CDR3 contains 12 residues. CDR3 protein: CASSLGRYEQYF. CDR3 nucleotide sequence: TGTGCCAGCAGTTTGGGCCGGTACGAGCAGTACTTC.

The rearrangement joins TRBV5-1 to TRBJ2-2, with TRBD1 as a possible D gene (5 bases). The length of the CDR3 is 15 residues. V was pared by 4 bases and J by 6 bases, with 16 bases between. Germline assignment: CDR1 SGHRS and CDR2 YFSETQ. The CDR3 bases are TGCGCCAGCAGCGTAGGGGCGTATGGCCCCGGGGAGCTGTTTTTT. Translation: CASSVGAYGPGELFF.

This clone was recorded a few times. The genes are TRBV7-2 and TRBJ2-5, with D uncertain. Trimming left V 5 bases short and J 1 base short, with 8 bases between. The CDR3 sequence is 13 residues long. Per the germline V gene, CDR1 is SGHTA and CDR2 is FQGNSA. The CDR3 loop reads CASSVELQETQYF. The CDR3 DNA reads TGTGCCAGCAGCGTTGAGCTCCAAGAGACCCAGTACTTC.

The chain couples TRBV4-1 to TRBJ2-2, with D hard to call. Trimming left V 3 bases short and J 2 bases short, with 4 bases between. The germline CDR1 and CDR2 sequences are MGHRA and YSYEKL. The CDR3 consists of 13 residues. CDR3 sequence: CASSHTNTGELFF. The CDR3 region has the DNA TGCGCCAGCAGCCATACAAACACCGGGGAGCTGTTTTTT.

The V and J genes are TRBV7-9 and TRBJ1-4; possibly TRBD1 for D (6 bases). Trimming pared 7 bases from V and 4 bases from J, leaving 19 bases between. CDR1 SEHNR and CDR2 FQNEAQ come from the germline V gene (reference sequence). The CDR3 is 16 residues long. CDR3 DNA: TGTGCCAGCACCCTAGGGGGGGGCCTCGATAATGAAAAACTGTTTTTT. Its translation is CASTLGGGLDNEKLFF.

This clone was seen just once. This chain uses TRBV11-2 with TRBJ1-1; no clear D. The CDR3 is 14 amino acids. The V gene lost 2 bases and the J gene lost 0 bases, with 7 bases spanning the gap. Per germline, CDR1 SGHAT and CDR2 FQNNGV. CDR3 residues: CASSLTGMNTEAFF. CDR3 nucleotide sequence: TGTGCCAGCAGCTTAACGGGGATGAACACTGAAGCTTTCTTT.

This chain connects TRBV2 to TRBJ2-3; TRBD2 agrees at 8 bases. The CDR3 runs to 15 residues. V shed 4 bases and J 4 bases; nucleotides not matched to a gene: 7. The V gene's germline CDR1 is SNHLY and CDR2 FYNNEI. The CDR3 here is CASSVLPGGPDTQYF. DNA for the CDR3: TGTGCCAGCAGTGTACTTCCGGGGGGGCCAGATACGCAGTATTTT.

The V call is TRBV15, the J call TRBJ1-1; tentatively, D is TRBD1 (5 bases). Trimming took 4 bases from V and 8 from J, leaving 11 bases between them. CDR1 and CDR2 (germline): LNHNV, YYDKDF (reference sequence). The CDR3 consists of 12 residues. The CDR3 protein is CATSTQGREAFF. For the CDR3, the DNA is TGTGCCACCAGCACCCAGGGCCGCGAAGCTTTCTTT.

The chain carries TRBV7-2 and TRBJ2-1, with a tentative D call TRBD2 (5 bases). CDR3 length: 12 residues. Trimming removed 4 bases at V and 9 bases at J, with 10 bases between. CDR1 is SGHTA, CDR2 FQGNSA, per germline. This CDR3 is CASSSRLSEQFF. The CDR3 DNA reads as TGTGCCAGCAGCTCGCGACTATCTGAGCAGTTCTTC.

CDR3 nucleotide sequence: TGCGCCAGCAGCCAAGGGAGGCTAGCGGCTAGCACAGATACGCAGTATTTT. Its translation is CASSQGRLAASTDTQYF. The rearrangement joins TRBV4-1 to TRBJ2-3; the match to TRBD2 covers 7 bases. Germline-derived CDR1 and CDR2 are MGHRA and YSYEKL. After removal of 1 base from V and 0 bases from J, the junction contained 7 bases not matched to a gene. This CDR3 has 17 amino acids.

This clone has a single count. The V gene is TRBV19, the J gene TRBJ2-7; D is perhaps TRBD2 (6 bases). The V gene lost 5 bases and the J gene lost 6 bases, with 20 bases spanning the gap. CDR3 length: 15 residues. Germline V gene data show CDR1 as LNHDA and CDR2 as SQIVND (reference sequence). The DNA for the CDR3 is TGTGCCAGTAGTCCCCGGGGGTGGAGCCGACTCGAGCAGTACTTC. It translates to CASSPRGWSRLEQYF.

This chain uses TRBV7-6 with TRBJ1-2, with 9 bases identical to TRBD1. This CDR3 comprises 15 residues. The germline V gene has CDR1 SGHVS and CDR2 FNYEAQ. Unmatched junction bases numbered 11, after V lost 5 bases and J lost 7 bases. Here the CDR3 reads CASSIGTGNMGGYTF. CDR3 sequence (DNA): TGTGCCAGCAGCATCGGGACAGGGAATATGGGTGGCTACACCTTC.

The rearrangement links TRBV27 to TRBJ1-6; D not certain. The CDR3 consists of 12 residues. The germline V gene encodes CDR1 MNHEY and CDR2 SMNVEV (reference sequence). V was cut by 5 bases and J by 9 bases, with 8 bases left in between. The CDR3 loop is CASSAHGSPLHF. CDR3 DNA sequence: TGTGCCAGCAGTGCCCACGGTTCACCCCTCCACTTT.

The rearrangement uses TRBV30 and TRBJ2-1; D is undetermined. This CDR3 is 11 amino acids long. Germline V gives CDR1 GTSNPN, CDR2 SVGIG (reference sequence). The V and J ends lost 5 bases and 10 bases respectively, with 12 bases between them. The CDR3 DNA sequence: TGTGCCTGGGAACTTTCCAAAGAGCAGTTCTTC. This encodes CAWELSKEQFF.

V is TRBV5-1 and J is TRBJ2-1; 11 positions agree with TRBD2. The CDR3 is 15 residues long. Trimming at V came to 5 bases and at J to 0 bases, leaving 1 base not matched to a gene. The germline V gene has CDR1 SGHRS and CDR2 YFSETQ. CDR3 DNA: TGCGCCAGCAGACTAGCGGGGGACTCCTACAATGAGCAGTTCTTC. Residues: CASRLAGDSYNEQFF.

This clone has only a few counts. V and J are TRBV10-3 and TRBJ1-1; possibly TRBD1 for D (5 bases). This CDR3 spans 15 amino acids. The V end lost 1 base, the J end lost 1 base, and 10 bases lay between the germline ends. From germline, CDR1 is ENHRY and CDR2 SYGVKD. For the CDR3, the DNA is TGTGCCATCAGTGAGTTAGGGGTGGCGAACACTGAAGCTTTCTTT. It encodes CAISELGVANTEAFF.

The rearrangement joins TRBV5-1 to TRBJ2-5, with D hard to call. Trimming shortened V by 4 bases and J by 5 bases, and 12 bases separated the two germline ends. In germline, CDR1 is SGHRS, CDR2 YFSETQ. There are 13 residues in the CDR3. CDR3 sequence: CASSRSAPETQYF. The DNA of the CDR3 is TGCGCCAGCAGCCGCAGTGCACCGGAGACCCAGTACTTC. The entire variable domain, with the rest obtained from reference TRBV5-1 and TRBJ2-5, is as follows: KAGVTQTPRYLIKTRGQQVTLSCSPISGHRSVSWYQQTPGQGLQFLFEYFSETQRNKGNFPGRFSGRQFSNSRSEMNVSTLELGDSALYLCASSRSAPETQYFGPGTRLLVL.

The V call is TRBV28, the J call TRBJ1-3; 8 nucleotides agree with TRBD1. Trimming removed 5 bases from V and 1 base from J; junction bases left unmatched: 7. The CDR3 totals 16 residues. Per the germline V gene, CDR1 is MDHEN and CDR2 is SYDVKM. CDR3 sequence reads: CASSLLTGDSGNTIYF. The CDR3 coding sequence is TGTGCCAGCAGTCTTCTGACAGGGGATTCTGGAAACACCATATATTTT.

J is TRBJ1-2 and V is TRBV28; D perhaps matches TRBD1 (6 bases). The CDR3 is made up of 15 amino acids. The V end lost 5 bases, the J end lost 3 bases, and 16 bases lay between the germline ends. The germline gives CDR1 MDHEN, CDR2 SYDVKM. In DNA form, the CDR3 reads TGTGCCAGCAGTCTCACCAGACAGGTTTACTATGGCTACACCTTC. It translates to CASSLTRQVYYGYTF.

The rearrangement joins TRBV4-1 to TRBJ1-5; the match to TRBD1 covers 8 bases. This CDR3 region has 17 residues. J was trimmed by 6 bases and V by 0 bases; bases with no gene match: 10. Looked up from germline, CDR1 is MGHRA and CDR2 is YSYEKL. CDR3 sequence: CASSQELSRGLGQPQHF. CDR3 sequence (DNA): TGCGCCAGCAGCCAAGAATTAAGCAGGGGGCTCGGTCAGCCCCAGCATTTT.

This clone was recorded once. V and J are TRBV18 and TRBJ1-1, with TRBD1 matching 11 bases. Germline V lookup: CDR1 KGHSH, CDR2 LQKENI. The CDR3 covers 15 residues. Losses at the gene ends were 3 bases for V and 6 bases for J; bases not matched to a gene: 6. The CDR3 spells CASSPGQGAFSEAFF. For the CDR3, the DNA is TGTGCCAGCTCACCTGGACAGGGGGCTTTTTCTGAAGCTTTCTTT.

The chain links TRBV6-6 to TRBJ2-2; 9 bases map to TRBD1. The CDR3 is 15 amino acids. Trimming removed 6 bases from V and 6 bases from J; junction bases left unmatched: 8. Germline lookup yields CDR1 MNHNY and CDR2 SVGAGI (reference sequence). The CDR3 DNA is TGTGCCAGCAGGACGACAGGGGGTCTCGCCGGGGAGCTGTTTTTT. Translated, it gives CASRTTGGLAGELFF.

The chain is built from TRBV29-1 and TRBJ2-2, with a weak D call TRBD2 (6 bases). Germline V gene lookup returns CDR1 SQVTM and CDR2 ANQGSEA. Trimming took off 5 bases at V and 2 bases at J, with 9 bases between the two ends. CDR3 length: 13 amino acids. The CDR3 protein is CSVLAENTGELFF. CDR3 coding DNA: TGCAGCGTTTTAGCGGAAAACACCGGGGAGCTGTTTTTT.